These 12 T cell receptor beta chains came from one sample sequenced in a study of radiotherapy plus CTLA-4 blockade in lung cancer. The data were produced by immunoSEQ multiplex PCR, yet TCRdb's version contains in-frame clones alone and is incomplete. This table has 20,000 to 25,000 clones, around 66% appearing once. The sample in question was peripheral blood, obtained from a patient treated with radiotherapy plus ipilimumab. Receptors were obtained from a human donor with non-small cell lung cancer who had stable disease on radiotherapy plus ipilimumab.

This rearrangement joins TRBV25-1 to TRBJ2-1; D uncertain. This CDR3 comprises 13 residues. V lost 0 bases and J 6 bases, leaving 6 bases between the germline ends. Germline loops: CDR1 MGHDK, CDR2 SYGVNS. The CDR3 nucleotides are TGTGCCAGCAGTGAATATAAAGTCAATGAGCAGTTCTTC. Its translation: CASSEYKVNEQFF.

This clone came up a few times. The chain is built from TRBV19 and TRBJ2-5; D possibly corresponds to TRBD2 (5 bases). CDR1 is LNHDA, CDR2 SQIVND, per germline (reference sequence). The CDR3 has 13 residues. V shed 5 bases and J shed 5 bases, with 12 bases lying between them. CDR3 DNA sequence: TGTGCCAGTAGTCAGACGAGAGGGGAGACCCAGTACTTC. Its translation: CASSQTRGETQYF.

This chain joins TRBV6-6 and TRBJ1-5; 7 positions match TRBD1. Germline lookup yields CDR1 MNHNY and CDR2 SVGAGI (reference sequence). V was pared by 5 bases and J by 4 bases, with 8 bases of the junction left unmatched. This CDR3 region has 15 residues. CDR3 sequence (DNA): TGTGCCAGCAGTCCTCCGGGACAGATTAATCAGCCCCAGCATTTT. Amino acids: CASSPPGQINQPQHF.

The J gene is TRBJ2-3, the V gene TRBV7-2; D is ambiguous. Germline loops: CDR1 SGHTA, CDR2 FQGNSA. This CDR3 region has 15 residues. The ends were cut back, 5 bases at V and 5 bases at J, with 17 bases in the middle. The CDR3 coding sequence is TGTGCCAGCAGCCCCAAATCCGGTGCCAGAGATACGCAGTATTTT. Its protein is CASSPKSGARDTQYF.

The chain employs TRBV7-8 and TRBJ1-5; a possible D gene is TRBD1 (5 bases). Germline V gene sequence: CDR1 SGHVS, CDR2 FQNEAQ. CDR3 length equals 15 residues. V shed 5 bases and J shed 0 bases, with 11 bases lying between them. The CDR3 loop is CASSQGPHSNQPQHF. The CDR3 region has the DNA TGTGCCAGCAGCCAGGGACCGCATAGCAATCAGCCCCAGCATTTT.

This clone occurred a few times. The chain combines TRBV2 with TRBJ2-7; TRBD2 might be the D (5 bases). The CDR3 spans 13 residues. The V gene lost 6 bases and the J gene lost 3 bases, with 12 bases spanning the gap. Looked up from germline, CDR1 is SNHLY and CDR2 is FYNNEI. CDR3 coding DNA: TGTGCCAGCAGGGACTCGGCCGTCTACGAGCAGTACTTC. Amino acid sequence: CASRDSAVYEQYF.

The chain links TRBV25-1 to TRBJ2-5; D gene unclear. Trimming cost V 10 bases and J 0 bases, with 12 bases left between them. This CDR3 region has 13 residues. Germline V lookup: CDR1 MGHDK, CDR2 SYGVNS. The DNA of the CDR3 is TGTGCCATCTCAGGATACAACCAAGAGACCCAGTACTTC. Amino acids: CAISGYNQETQYF.

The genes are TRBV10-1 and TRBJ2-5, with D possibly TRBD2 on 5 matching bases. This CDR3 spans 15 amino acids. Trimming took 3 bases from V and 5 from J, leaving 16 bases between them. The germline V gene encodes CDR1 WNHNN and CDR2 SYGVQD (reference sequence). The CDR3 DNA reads TGCGCCAGCAGTGAAGGACTGGGAAGAAGGGAGACCCAGTACTTC. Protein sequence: CASSEGLGRRETQYF.

The CDR3 loop is CASSGIVDEQYF. CDR3 in DNA: TGTGCCAGCAGTGGTATCGTCGACGAGCAGTACTTC. The chain has TRBV6-1 and TRBJ2-7; D gene ambiguous. The V gene lost 4 bases and the J gene lost 5 bases, with 9 bases spanning the gap. Germline V gene lookup returns CDR1 MNHNS and CDR2 SASEGT. This CDR3 has 12 amino acids.

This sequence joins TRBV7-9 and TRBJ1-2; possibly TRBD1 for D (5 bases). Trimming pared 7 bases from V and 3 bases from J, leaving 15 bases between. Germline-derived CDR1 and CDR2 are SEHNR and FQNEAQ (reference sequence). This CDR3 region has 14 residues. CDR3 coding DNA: TGTGCCAGCACCCATGTAAGCAGGGACTATGGCTACACCTTC. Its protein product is CASTHVSRDYGYTF.

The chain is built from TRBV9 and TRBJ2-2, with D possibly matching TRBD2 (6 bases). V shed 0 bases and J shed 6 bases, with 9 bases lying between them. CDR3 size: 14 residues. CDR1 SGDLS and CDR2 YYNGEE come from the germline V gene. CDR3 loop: CASSVAPGAGELFF. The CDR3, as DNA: TGTGCCAGCAGCGTAGCTCCGGGGGCCGGGGAGCTGTTTTTT.

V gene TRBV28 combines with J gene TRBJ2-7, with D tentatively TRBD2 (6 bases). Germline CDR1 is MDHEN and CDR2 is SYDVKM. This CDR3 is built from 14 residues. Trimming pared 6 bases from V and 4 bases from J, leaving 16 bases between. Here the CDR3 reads CASRGVGGKYEQYF. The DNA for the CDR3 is TGTGCCAGCAGGGGAGTAGGAGGGAAGTACGAGCAGTACTTC.